The present T cell receptor (beta chain) was sequenced within a study of type 1 regulatory T cells. Looking at the study overall: An in vitro protocol generated T-allo10, a Tr1-enriched, alloantigen-specific CD4 T cell product.

Graft donor-derived T-allo10 cells were described as host-alloantigen-specific, anergic, and alloantigen-specifically suppressive. TCRdb ran MiXCR on the reads and lists one entry per CDR3 protein. The table lists about 68,000 distinct CDR3 sequences, around 68% of them singletons. V was trimmed by 0 bases and J by 2 bases, leaving 7 bases between them. The germline CDR1 and CDR2 sequences are SGHAT and FQNNGV. The CDR3 loop spans 14 amino acids. Remarks on this clonotype: What it binds is unknown.

This chain links TRBV11-2 with TRBJ1-1, with D perhaps matching TRBD1 (5 bases). The receptor comes from a human donor in good health. Sequenced input: cultured T cells, either the whole culture or a sorted T cell fraction (not recorded which). The subset was: Tr1-enriched cell product generated in vitro against host alloantigens. In DNA, the CDR3 is TGTGCCAGCAGCTTAGACAGGGTAAACACTGAAGCTTTCTTT. Translated: CASSLDRVNTEAFF.